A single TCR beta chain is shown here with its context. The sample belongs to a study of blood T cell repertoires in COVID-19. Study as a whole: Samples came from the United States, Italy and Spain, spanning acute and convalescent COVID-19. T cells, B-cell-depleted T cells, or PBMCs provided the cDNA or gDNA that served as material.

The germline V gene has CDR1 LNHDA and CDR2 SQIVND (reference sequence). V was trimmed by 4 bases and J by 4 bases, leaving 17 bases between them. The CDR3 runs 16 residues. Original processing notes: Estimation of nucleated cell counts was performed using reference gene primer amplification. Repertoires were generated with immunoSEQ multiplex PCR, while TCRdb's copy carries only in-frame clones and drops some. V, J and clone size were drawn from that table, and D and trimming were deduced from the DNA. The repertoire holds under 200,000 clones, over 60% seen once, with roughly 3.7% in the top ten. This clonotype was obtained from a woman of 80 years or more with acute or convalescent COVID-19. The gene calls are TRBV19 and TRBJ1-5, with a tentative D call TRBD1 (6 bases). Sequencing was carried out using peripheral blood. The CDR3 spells CASSTRIGGWNQPQHF. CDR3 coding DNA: TGTGCCAGTAGTACCAGGATAGGGGGTTGGAATCAGCCCCAGCATTTT.